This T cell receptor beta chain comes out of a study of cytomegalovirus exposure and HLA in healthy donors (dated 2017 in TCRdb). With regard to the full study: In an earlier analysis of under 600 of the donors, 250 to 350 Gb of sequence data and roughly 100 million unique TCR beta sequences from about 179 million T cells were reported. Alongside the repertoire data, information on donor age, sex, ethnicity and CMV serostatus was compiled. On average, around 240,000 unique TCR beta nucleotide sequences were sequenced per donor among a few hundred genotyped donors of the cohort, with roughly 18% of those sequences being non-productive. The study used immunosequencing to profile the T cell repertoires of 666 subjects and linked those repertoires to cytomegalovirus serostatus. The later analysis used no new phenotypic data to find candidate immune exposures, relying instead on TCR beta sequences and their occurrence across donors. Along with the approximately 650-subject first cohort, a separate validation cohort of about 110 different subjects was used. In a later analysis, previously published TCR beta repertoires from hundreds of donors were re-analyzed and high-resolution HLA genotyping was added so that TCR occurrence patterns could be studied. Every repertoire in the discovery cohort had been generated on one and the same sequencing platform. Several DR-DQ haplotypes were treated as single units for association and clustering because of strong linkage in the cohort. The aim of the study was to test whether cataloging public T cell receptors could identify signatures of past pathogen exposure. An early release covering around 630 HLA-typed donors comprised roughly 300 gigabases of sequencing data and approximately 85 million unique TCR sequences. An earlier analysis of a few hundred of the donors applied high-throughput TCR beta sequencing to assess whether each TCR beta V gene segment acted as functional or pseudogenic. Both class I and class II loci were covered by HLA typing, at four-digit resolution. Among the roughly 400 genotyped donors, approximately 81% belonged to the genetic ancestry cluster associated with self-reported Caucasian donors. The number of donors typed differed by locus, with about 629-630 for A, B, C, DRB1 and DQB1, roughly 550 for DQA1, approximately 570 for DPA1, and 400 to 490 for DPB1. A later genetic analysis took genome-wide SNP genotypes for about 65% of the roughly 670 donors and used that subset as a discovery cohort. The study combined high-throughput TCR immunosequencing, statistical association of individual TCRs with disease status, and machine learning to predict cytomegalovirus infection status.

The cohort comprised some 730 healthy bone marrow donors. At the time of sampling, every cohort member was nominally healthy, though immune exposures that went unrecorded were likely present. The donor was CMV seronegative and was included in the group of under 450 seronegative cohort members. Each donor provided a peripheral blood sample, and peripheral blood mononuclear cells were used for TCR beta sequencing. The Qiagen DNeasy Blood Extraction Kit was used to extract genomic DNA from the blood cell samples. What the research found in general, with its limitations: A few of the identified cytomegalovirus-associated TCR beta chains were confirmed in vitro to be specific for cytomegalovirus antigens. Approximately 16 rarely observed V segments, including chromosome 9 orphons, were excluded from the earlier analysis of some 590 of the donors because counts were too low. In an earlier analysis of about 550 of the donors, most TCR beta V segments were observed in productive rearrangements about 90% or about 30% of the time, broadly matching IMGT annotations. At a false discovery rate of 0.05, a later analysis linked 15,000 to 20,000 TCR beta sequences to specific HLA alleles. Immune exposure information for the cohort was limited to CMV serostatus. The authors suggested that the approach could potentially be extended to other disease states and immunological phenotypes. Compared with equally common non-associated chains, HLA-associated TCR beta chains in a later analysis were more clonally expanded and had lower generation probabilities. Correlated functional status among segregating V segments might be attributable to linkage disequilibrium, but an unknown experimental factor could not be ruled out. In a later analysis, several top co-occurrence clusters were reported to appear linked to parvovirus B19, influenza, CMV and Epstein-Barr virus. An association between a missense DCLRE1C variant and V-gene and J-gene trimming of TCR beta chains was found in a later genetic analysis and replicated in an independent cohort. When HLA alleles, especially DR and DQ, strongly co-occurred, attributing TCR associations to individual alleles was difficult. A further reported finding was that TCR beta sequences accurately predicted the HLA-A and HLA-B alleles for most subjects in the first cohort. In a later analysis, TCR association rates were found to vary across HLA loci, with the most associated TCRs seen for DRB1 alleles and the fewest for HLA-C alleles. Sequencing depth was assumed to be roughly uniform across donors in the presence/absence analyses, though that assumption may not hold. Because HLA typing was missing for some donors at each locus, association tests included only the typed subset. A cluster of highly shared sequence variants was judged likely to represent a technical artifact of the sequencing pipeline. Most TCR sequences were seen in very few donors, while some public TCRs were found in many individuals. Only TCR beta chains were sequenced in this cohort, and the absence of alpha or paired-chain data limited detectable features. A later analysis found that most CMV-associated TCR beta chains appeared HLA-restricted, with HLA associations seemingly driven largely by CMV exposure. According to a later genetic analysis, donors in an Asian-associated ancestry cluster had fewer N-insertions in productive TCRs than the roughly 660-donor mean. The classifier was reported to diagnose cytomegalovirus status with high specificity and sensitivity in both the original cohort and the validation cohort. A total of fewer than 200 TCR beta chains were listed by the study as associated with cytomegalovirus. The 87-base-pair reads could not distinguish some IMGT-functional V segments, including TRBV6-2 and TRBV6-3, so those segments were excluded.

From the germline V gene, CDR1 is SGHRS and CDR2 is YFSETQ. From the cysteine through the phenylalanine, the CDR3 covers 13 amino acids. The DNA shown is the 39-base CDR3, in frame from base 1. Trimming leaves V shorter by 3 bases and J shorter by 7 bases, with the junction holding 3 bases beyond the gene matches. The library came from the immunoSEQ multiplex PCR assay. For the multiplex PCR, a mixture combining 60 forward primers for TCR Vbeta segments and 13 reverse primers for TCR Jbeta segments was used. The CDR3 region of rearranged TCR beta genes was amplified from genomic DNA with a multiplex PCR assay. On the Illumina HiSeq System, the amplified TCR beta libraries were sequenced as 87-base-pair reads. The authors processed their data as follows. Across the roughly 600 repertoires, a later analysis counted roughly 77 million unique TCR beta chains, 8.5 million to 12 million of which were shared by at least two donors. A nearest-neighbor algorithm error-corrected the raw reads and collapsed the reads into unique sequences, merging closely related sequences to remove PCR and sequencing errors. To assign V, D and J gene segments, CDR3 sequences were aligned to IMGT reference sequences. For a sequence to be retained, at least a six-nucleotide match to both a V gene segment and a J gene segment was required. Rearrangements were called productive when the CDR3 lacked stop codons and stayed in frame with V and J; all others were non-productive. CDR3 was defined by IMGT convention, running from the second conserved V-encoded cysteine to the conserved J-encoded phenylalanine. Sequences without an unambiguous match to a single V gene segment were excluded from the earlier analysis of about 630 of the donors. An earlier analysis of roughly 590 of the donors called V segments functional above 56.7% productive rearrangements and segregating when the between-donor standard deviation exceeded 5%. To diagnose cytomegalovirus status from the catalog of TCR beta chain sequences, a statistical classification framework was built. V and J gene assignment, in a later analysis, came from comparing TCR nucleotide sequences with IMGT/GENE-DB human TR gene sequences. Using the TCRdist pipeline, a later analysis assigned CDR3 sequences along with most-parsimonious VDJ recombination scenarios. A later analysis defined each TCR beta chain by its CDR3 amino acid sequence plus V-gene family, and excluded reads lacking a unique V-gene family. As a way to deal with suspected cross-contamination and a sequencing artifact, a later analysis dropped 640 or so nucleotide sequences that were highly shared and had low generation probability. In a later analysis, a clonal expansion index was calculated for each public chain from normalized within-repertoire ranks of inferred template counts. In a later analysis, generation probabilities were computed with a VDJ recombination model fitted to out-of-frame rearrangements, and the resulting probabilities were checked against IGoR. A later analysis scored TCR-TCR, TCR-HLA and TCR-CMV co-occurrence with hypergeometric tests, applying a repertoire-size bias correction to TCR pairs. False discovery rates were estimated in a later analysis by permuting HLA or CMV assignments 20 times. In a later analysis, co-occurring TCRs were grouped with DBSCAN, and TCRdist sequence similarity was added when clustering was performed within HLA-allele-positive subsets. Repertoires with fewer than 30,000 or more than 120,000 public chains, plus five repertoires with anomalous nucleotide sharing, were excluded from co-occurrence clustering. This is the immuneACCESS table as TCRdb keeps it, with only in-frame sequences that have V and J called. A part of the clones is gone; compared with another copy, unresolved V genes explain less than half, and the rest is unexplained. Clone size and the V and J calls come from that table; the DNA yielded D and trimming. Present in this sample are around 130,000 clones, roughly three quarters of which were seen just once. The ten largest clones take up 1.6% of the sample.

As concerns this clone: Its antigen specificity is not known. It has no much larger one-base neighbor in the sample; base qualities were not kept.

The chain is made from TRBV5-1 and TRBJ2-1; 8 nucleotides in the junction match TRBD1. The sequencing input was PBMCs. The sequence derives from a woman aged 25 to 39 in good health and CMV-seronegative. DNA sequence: TGCGCCAGCAGCTGGACAGGGACTAATGAGCAGTTCTTC. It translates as CASSWTGTNEQFF.